One TCR beta chain is described in this entry. The table came from immunoSEQ multiplex PCR; TCRdb's copy has only in-frame clones and leaves some out. The sample shows 30,000 to 40,000 clones, 84% of them seen only once. This CDR3 is 15 amino acids long. The ends lost 3 bases at V and 4 bases at J; junction bases unmatched: 4. CDR1 and CDR2 (germline): SQVTM, ANQGSEA. Patients yielded 1 to 8 samples each, pretreatment and on-treatment. This record belongs to a study of PD-L1 blockade in urothelial cancer. Overall study context: Atezolizumab 1,200 mg was given intravenously every 3 weeks, starting 2014. About nine tenths of the roughly 30 patients comprised males who had bladder-origin urothelial cancer. Analyses used blood from 3 weeks (second dose) and 6 weeks after treatment start.

This receptor was obtained from a man aged 60 to 75 with urothelial cancer. The V gene is TRBV29-1, the J gene TRBJ2-1; 12 bases fit TRBD2. This material consisted of PBMCs, taken around atezolizumab (anti-PD-L1) treatment. The CDR3 spells CSVDPTSGSYNEQFF. CDR3 coding DNA: TGCAGCGTTGACCCGACTAGCGGGAGTTACAATGAGCAGTTCTTC.